This TCR beta chain appears in the sequencing data of a study of T cell responses to AZD1222 COVID-19 vaccine. Notes on the study in general: The study identified only six AZD1222 recipients as seropositive at baseline.

CDR3 length: 11 residues. Between the trimmed V and J ends, which lost 6 bases and 4 bases, there was a span of 10 bases. Germline assignment: CDR1 DFQATT and CDR2 SNEGSKA (reference sequence). The protocol was immunoSEQ multiplex PCR, while the TCRdb copy is restricted to in-frame clones and leaves out a portion. The table includes about 180,000 clones, 80% to 90% detected once. A note on this clone: As yet, its antigen is unknown.

The rearrangement uses TRBV20-1 and TRBJ2-7, with a possible D match to TRBD1 (5 bases). The material was peripheral blood, obtained on day 0 of AZD1222 vaccination. The origin of this receptor is an adult in good health. The CDR3, as DNA: TGCAGTGCCCTTGACAGATACGAGCAGTACTTC. It is translated as CSALDRYEQYF.